These 27 T cell receptor delta chains share one sample of origin, sequenced in a study of gamma-delta T cells after stem cell transplantation (dated by TCRdb to between 2015 and 2016). The receptor library was made with RT-PCR. TCRdb records Illumina MiSeq as the sequencer. TCRdb reran clone calling on the public reads with CATT; rows sharing one DNA sequence were then combined. The table for this sample lists over 2,500 delta-chain clones; 20% to 25% of them were counted only once. Roughly a quarter of the sample is in the top ten clones. Source material: gamma-delta T cells. These receptors all stem from a human donor. It is not recorded whose cells these are; they may come from a transplant donor.

The rearrangement joins TRDV2 to TRDJ1; tentatively, D is TRDD3 (5 bases). The germline gives CDR1 GEAIGNYY, CDR2 EKD. Trimming left V 0 bases short and J 0 bases short, with 22 bases between. The CDR3 covers 19 residues. CDR3 residues: CACDTVRGELTLDTDKLIF. CDR3 nucleotide sequence: TGTGCCTGTGACACCGTCCGAGGGGAATTAACCCTAGACACCGATAAACTCATCTTT.

This clone is medium-sized by share. The chain joins TRDV1 to TRDJ1, with 11 positions matching TRDD3. Trimming took 0 bases from V and 0 from J; bases not matched to a gene: 12. The CDR3 loop spans 20 amino acids. CDR1 and CDR2 from the germline V gene are TSWWSYY and QGS. CDR3 nucleotide sequence: TGTGCTCTTGGGGAACTTAACCCCCTGGGGGATACTCCGTACACCGATAAACTCATCTTT. Protein product: CALGELNPLGDTPYTDKLIF.

Notes on this clone: A read error is likely here: a far larger clone is one base away. This chain uses TRDV2 with TRDJ1; D call uncertain. This CDR3 spans 18 amino acids. Looked up from germline, CDR1 is GEAIGNYY and CDR2 is EKD. CDR3 region: CACDTLLTPNSYTDKPIF. The CDR3 DNA is TGTGCCTGTGACACCCTGCTGACACCGAATTCATACACCGATAAACCCATCTTT.

Points on this clone: The protein in TCRdb stems from a much larger clone and differs at residue 5 from this DNA's translation, likely a read error; here the protein is translated from the DNA. The chain uses TRDV2 and TRDJ1; 7 nucleotides agree with TRDD3. The CDR3 consists of 16 residues. Germline assignment: CDR1 GEAIGNYY and CDR2 EKD. J gave up 2 bases and V 5 bases, and 13 bases lay outside the gene matches. The CDR3: CACVVLSGGGTDKLIF. CDR3 nucleotide sequence: TGTGCCTGTGTTGTCCTTTCTGGGGGTGGAACCGATAAACTCATCTTT.

A remark on this clone: A single base separates this from a much larger clone, so it may be a read error. Other DNA sequences from this sample encode an identical CDR3 as well. This rearrangement joins TRDV2 to TRDJ1; 11 nucleotides align to TRDD3. The V gene's germline CDR1 is GEAIGNYY and CDR2 EKD. The CDR3 spans 16 residues. J gave up 2 bases and V 5 bases, and 9 bases lay outside the gene matches. CDR3 residues: CACVGLGDTGTDKLIF. The CDR3 DNA follows: TGTGCCTGTGTGGGATTGGGGGATACGGGGACCGATAAACTCATCTTT.

This rearrangement joins TRDV2 to TRDJ1; D call uncertain. Trimming shortened V by 3 bases and J by 0 bases, and 16 bases separated the two germline ends. The CDR3 has 16 amino acids. Germline V gives CDR1 GEAIGNYY, CDR2 EKD. CDR3 protein: CACDPLVGRYTDKLIF. The CDR3 DNA is TGTGCCTGTGACCCCCTCGTGGGCCGGTACACCGATAAACTCATCTTT.

The CDR3 bases are TGTGCCTGTGACACTTTACTGGGGGACATATCCACCGGAGATAAACTCATCTTT. Its translation is CACDTLLGDISTGDKLIF. J is TRDJ1 and V is TRDV2; 9 bases map to TRDD3. This CDR3 region has 18 residues. The junction had 16 bases not matched to a gene; V was cut back by 1 base and J by 5 bases. Germline CDR1 reads GEAIGNYY; CDR2 reads EKD.

In regard to this clone: TCRdb has a much larger clone's protein, which differs at residue 6 from the translation of this DNA, likely because of a read error; what is shown is the protein translated from the DNA. The V gene is TRDV1, the J gene TRDJ1; D tentatively reads TRDD2 or TRDD3 (9 bases each). Trimming removed 3 bases at V and 0 bases at J, with 38 bases between. The CDR3 consists of 24 residues. Germline V gene lookup returns CDR1 TSWWSYY and CDR2 QGS. This CDR3 reads CALGDLPTNIPILGEIRYTDKLIF. The CDR3 coding sequence is TGTGCTCTTGGGGACCTTCCTACGAACATACCTATACTGGGGGAGATCAGGTACACCGATAAACTCATCTTT.

By its share, this clone is medium-sized (0.01 to 0.1%). V usage is TRDV2 and J usage is TRDJ3, with TRDD3 identical over 10 bases. V lost 3 bases and J lost 0; bases outside the gene matches: 13. The CDR3 sequence is 21 residues long. Germline V CDR1 and CDR2: GEAIGNYY, EKD. DNA for the CDR3: TGTGCCTGTGACCCAATACTGGGGGATCCTTCGAGCTCCTGGGACACCCGACAGATGTTTTTC. Translation: CACDPILGDPSSSWDTRQMFF.

This clone is categorized as medium-sized. The chain is built from TRDV2 and TRDJ1; D gene uncertain. Germline CDR1 reads GEAIGNYY; CDR2 reads EKD. V dropped 0 bases and J dropped 4 bases, with 14 bases sitting between them. CDR3 size: 15 residues. The CDR3 DNA is TGTGCCTGTGACACCGTGCCCGACCTTGACGATAAACTCATCTTT. As protein: CACDTVPDLDDKLIF.

This clone counts as medium-sized. This specimen includes other DNA sequences encoding the same CDR3. The rearrangement links TRDV2 to TRDJ1; D call uncertain. The V end lost 3 bases, the J end lost 4 bases, and 14 bases lay between the germline ends. This CDR3 has 14 amino acids. CDR1 and CDR2 from the germline V gene are GEAIGNYY and EKD. Here the CDR3 reads CACDELGTLDKLIF. The CDR3 DNA is TGTGCCTGTGACGAGTTAGGGACTCTCGATAAACTCATCTTT.

The gene calls are TRDV2 and TRDJ1; 10 bases fit TRDD3. Germline V lookup: CDR1 GEAIGNYY, CDR2 EKD. The CDR3 runs to 17 residues. Trimming cost V 6 bases and J 0 bases; bases outside gene matches: 12. This CDR3 is CACSSLTGGSYTDKLIF. The CDR3 coding sequence is TGTGCCTGTTCATCCCTTACTGGGGGATCGTACACCGATAAACTCATCTTT.

By sample fraction, this clone is medium-sized (0.01 to 0.1%). This CDR3 is CACDTVLTGGSDKLIF. The CDR3 DNA reads as TGTGCCTGTGACACCGTCTTAACTGGGGGATCCGATAAACTCATCTTT. The chain links TRDV2 to TRDJ1; 10 bases match TRDD3. J gave up 3 bases and V 0 bases, and 6 bases lay outside the gene matches. The CDR3 is 16 amino acids. Germline V CDR1 and CDR2: GEAIGNYY, EKD.

This clone was counted between two and nine times. The TCRdb protein, from a much larger clone, departs from this DNA's translation at residue 17, likely by read error; the protein shown derives from the DNA. V usage is TRDV2 and J usage is TRDJ1, with 10 bases matching TRDD3. The CDR3 is 19 residues long. V was pared by 1 base and J by 13 bases, with 26 bases of the junction left unmatched. From germline, CDR1 is GEAIGNYY and CDR2 EKD. In DNA form, the CDR3 reads TGTGCCTGTGACACTGCGTCTCTCCGGAAGGAGGGGGATACGCGGGGACCCATCTTT. This encodes CACDTASLRKEGDTRGPIF.

This clone was counted a single time. This may stem from a read error, because a much larger clone lies one nucleotide away. Other DNA sequences of this sample code for an identical CDR3. This chain joins TRDV2 and TRDJ1; 8 bases align to TRDD3. The CDR3 runs to 16 residues. Germline V gene data show CDR1 as GEAIGNYY and CDR2 as EKD. CDR3 protein: CACDILTGGHTDKLIF. For the CDR3, the DNA is TGTGCCTGCGACATTCTGACTGGGGGTCACACCGATAAACTCATCTTT.

Within the sample, this clone is medium-sized. The CDR3 sequence is CALGDTPRTSYKYWVKFADKLIF. The CDR3 DNA reads TGTGCTCTTGGGGACACCCCGAGGACTTCCTACAAGTACTGGGTAAAGTTCGCCGATAAACTCATCTTT. The V call is TRDV1, the J call TRDJ1; 8 bases map to TRDD2. CDR1 TSWWSYY and CDR2 QGS come from the germline V gene. The CDR3 length is 23 residues. J gave up 3 bases and V 3 bases, and 30 bases lay outside the gene matches.

This clone is deemed medium-sized. The CDR3 DNA reads as TGTGCCTGTGACCTGCTGGGGGCCCCCTCCTGGGACACCCGACAGATGTTTTTC. Protein sequence: CACDLLGAPSWDTRQMFF. V is TRDV2 and J is TRDJ3, with 7 bases identical to TRDD3. The CDR3 covers 18 residues. From germline, CDR1 is GEAIGNYY and CDR2 EKD. J was trimmed by 0 bases and V by 3 bases; bases with no gene match: 7.

About this clone itself: This probably arose from a read error, given a far larger clone one base away. Other DNA sequences in the sample encode the same CDR3. The chain uses TRDV2 and TRDJ1, with 10 nucleotides matching TRDD3. Germline assignment: CDR1 GEAIGNYY and CDR2 EKD. The CDR3 length is 16 residues. The CDR3 spells CACDNMGDTITDKLIF. The CDR3 region has the DNA TGTGCTTGTGACAACATGGGGGATACCATCACCGATAAACTCATCTTT.

This clone is large (0.1 to 1%) in the sample. DNA for the CDR3: TGTGCCTGTGACACCATGGGGACCCCGGAGGATAAACTCATCTTT. Its protein product is CACDTMGTPEDKLIF. V gene TRDV2 combines with J gene TRDJ1; a weak D match, TRDD3 (5 bases). The V end lost 0 bases, the J end lost 5 bases, and 15 bases lay between the germline ends. Germline values: CDR1 GEAIGNYY, CDR2 EKD. The CDR3 covers 15 residues.

There are a few counts of this clone. The V call is TRDV1, the J call TRDJ1, with 12 bases aligning to TRDD3. Trimming at V came to 2 bases and at J to 3 bases, leaving 22 bases not matched to a gene. The V gene's germline CDR1 is TSWWSYY and CDR2 QGS. The CDR3 length is 22 residues. The CDR3 is CALGEAFPRGSYWGIPADKLIF. The CDR3, as DNA: TGTGCTCTTGGGGAAGCCTTCCCACGAGGCTCGTACTGGGGGATACCAGCCGATAAACTCATCTTT.

By share of the sample, this clone is hyperexpanded. The sample contains more than one DNA sequence encoding this CDR3. V gene TRDV2 combines with J gene TRDJ1; 11 nucleotides match TRDD3. J lost 3 bases, V lost 0 bases, and 2 bases had no gene match. CDR1 and CDR2 (germline): GEAIGNYY, EKD. CDR3 length: 15 residues. The CDR3 coding sequence is TGTGCCTGTGACACCCTGGGGGATACTTCCGATAAACTCATCTTT. Its translation is CACDTLGDTSDKLIF.

Details on this clone: The amino acid sequence in TCRdb belongs to a much larger clone and departs from this DNA's translation at residue 3, likely a sequencing read error; the sequence shown is translated from the DNA. This chain links TRDV2 with TRDJ4; 13 positions agree with TRDD3. CDR3 length: 20 residues. The germline gives CDR1 GEAIGNYY, CDR2 EKD. CDR3 DNA sequence: TGTGCCCGTGACACGATTACAACCTCCACCCTTACTGGGGGATACGAGCCCCTGATCTTT. Its translation: CARDTITTSTLTGGYEPLIF.

By share, this clone counts as medium-sized. The J gene is TRDJ3, the V gene TRDV2; D might be TRDD3 (6 bases). Germline V gene data show CDR1 as GEAIGNYY and CDR2 as EKD. V lost 5 bases and J 0 bases, leaving 16 bases between the germline ends. The CDR3 totals 18 residues. The CDR3 spells CACVSLGGSSWDTRQMFF. In DNA, the CDR3 is TGTGCCTGTGTTTCCTTGGGGGGGAGCTCCTGGGACACCCGACAGATGTTTTTC.

About this clone: The TCRdb protein, from a much larger clone, departs from this DNA's translation at residue 4, likely by read error; the protein shown derives from the DNA. The gene calls are TRDV2 and TRDJ3; no reliable D call. Germline V gives CDR1 GEAIGNYY, CDR2 EKD. The CDR3 loop spans 19 amino acids. The CDR3 DNA reads TGTGCCTGTGGCACCGCTCACTCTATAGCGGGCTGGGACACCCGACAGATGTTTTTC. This sequence encodes CACGTAHSIAGWDTRQMFF.

This clone is medium-sized (0.01 to 0.1%) within its sample. This chain joins TRDV2 and TRDJ1; D gene ambiguous. Germline CDR1 and CDR2: GEAIGNYY and EKD. V lost 4 bases, J lost 1 base, and 9 bases lay in between. This CDR3 contains 13 residues. The CDR3 nucleotides read TGTGCCTGTGATTTGCTTTCCACCGATAAACTCATCTTT. Translation gives CACDLLSTDKLIF.

By sample share, this clone is medium-sized. In nucleotides, the CDR3 is TGTGCCTGTGACGCCATACTGGGGGATACGCCTGATAAACTCATCTTT. Its protein is CACDAILGDTPDKLIF. V gene TRDV2 combines with J gene TRDJ1; TRDD3 aligns across 13 bases. J gave up 5 bases and V 3 bases, and 8 bases lay outside the gene matches. The CDR3 sequence is 16 residues long. CDR1 is GEAIGNYY and CDR2 is EKD in the germline V gene.

This clone qualifies as medium-sized. Within the sample, other DNA sequences also encode this same CDR3. The chain joins TRDV2 to TRDJ3; the match to TRDD3 covers 7 bases. The V gene's germline CDR1 is GEAIGNYY and CDR2 EKD. The length of the CDR3 is 22 residues. V lost 0 bases to trimming and J lost 0 bases; unmatched junction nucleotides: 16. The CDR3 is CACDTGSLGGPSYSWDTRQMFF. For the CDR3, the DNA is TGTGCCTGTGACACCGGAAGCCTGGGGGGCCCTTCTTACTCCTGGGACACCCGACAGATGTTTTTC.